The 27 T cell receptor beta chains below come from one sample, sequenced in a study of cytomegalovirus exposure and HLA in healthy donors. The PCR ran on 60 Vbeta and 13 Jbeta primers. Some clones are missing from TCRdb's copy, which holds only in-frame ones; the method was immunoSEQ multiplex PCR. The sample has 90,000 to 120,000 clones, roughly 82% seen once. Sequencing input: PBMCs. All receptors come from a young woman in good health and CMV-seronegative.

This chain joins TRBV7-7 and TRBJ2-6; 8 nucleotides agree with TRBD1. V lost 10 bases and J lost 3; bases outside the gene matches: 8. The CDR3 has 15 amino acids. From germline, CDR1 is SSHAT and CDR2 FNYEAQ (reference sequence). The CDR3 nucleotides read TGTGCCACCTCGGACAGGGCTATTGGGGCCAACGTCCTGACTTTC. Translated: CATSDRAIGANVLTF.

This chain uses TRBV5-1 with TRBJ2-5; the match to TRBD2 covers 8 bases. Germline V CDR1 and CDR2: SGHRS, YFSETQ. V lost 3 bases and J lost 4; bases outside the gene matches: 5. The CDR3 consists of 14 residues. The CDR3 bases are TGCGCCAGCAGCTCCGGGGGGGCCGGAGAGACCCAGTACTTC. Amino acids: CASSSGGAGETQYF. The full variable domain, completed using reference TRBV5-1 and TRBJ2-5, is KAGVTQTPRYLIKTRGQQVTLSCSPISGHRSVSWYQQTPGQGLQFLFEYFSETQRNKGNFPGRFSGRQFSNSRSEMNVSTLELGDSALYLCASSSGGAGETQYFGPGTRLLVL.

This chain links TRBV5-4 with TRBJ2-3; 9 bases are shared with TRBD1. Looked up from germline, CDR1 is SGHNT and CDR2 is YYREEE (reference sequence). V shed 4 bases, J shed 6 bases, and the junction held 0 bases outside the gene matches. This CDR3 has 12 residues. CDR3 in DNA: TGTGCCAGCAGCGGACAGGGGGATACGCAGTATTTT. Its protein product is CASSGQGDTQYF.

The chain recombines TRBV7-7 with TRBJ2-1; D perhaps matches TRBD2 (5 bases). Germline V gene data show CDR1 as SSHAT and CDR2 as FNYEAQ (reference sequence). The CDR3 is 13 amino acids. V lost 2 bases and J 4 bases, leaving 6 bases between the germline ends. The CDR3 reads CASSLWTYNEQFF. The CDR3 DNA reads as TGTGCCAGCAGCTTATGGACTTACAATGAGCAGTTCTTC.

The gene calls are TRBV7-3 and TRBJ2-1; 11 bases align to TRBD2. Trimming cost V 6 bases and J 4 bases; bases outside gene matches: 5. This CDR3 comprises 15 residues. The V gene's germline CDR1 is SGHTA and CDR2 FQGTGA. This CDR3 reads CASRIGTSGYNEQFF. Here the CDR3 DNA reads TGTGCCAGCAGGATTGGGACTAGCGGATACAATGAGCAGTTCTTC. The full variable domain, rest sourced from reference TRBV7-3 and TRBJ2-1, is GAGVSQTPSNKVTEKGKYVELRCDPISGHTALYWYRQSLGQGPEFLIYFQGTGAADDSGLPNDRFFAVRPEGSVSTLKIQRTERGDSAVYLCASRIGTSGYNEQFFGPGTRLTVL.

The CDR3 loop is CASSDGQGHYEQYF. The CDR3 DNA follows: TGTGCCAGCAGTGACGGGCAGGGCCACTACGAGCAGTACTTC. This rearrangement joins TRBV6-4 to TRBJ2-7, with D tentatively TRBD1 (5 bases). Trimming pared 2 bases from V and 3 bases from J, leaving 11 bases between. CDR3 length equals 14 residues. Germline V gives CDR1 MRHNA, CDR2 SNTAGT.

The V gene is TRBV4-1, the J gene TRBJ1-2; D may be TRBD1 (5 bases). The CDR3 sequence is 15 residues long. Germline V gives CDR1 MGHRA, CDR2 YSYEKL. The V and J ends lost 0 bases and 4 bases respectively, with 12 bases between them. This CDR3 is CASSQDRGFGYGYTF. Written as DNA, the CDR3 is TGCGCCAGCAGCCAAGATCGGGGGTTTGGCTATGGCTACACCTTC.

V usage is TRBV7-9 and J usage is TRBJ1-5, with TRBD1 matching 7 bases. Germline V CDR1 and CDR2: SEHNR, FQNEAQ (reference sequence). This CDR3 is 17 amino acids long. With 2 bases clipped from V and 10 bases from J, the junction kept 17 bases outside the gene matches. The CDR3 loop reads CASSLSEGAEIIEPQHF. The CDR3 DNA is TGTGCCAGCAGCTTATCTGAGGGGGCGGAAATTATCGAACCCCAGCATTTT. The complete variable domain, with remaining parts taken from reference TRBV7-9 and TRBJ1-5, reads DTGVSQNPRHKITKRGQNVTFRCDPISEHNRLYWYRQTLGQGPEFLTYFQNEAQLEKSRLLSDRFSAERPKGSFSTLEIQRTEQGDSAMYLCASSLSEGAEIIEPQHFGDGTRLSIL.

The chain employs TRBV4-3 and TRBJ2-1, with TRBD2 matching over 14 bases. The CDR3 is made up of 17 amino acids. J was trimmed by 4 bases and V by 1 base; bases with no gene match: 3. Germline assignment: CDR1 LGHNA and CDR2 YSLEER. The DNA of the CDR3 is TGCGCCAGCAGCCAAGCGACTAGCGGGGGGGCTTACAATGAGCAGTTCTTC. As protein: CASSQATSGGAYNEQFF.

The V call is TRBV11-2, the J call TRBJ2-1, with 9 bases identical to TRBD1. With 1 base clipped from V and 7 bases from J, the junction kept 8 bases outside the gene matches. Germline values: CDR1 SGHAT, CDR2 FQNNGV. This CDR3 comprises 16 residues. The CDR3 reads CASSLGRDRVENEQFF. Written as DNA, the CDR3 is TGTGCCAGCAGCTTAGGGAGGGACAGGGTCGAAAATGAGCAGTTCTTC.

The chain couples TRBV7-8 to TRBJ1-4; D is possibly TRBD1 (5 bases). Germline assignment: CDR1 SGHVS and CDR2 FQNEAQ. This CDR3 has 14 amino acids. V dropped 5 bases and J dropped 0 bases, with 7 bases sitting between them. For the CDR3, the DNA is TGTGCCAGCAGCAGACAGACAACTAATGAAAAACTGTTTTTT. This encodes CASSRQTTNEKLFF.

The J gene is TRBJ1-5, the V gene TRBV5-7; no clear D gene. Being an ORF, TRBV5-7 has a function that is uncertain. This CDR3 has 11 amino acids. Deletions cut 3 bases from V and 7 bases from J, with 5 bases between. For the CDR3, the DNA is TGTGCCAGCAGCTCGGTACAGCCCCAGCATTTT. This encodes CASSSVQPQHF.

This clone has a handful of counts. V and J are TRBV5-4 and TRBJ2-5, with TRBD1 matching over 7 bases. V shed 4 bases and J 4 bases; nucleotides not matched to a gene: 7. CDR3 size: 14 residues. The germline CDR1 and CDR2 sequences are SGHNT and YYREEE (reference sequence). CDR3 nucleotides: TGTGCCAGCAGCACCCGACAGGGCCGAGAGACCCAGTACTTC. It is translated as CASSTRQGRETQYF.

The rearrangement links TRBV10-1 to TRBJ1-2, with a weak D call TRBD1 (5 bases). The CDR3 contains 15 residues. Trimming shortened V by 4 bases and J by 5 bases, and 17 bases separated the two germline ends. Germline-derived CDR1 and CDR2 are WNHNN and SYGVQD (reference sequence). The CDR3 region is CASSGYGGSRYGYTF. Written as DNA, the CDR3 is TGCGCCAGCAGTGGATACGGGGGTAGCCGGTATGGCTACACCTTC.

This sequence joins TRBV7-2 and TRBJ2-3, with a tentative D call TRBD2 (5 bases). Deletions cut 5 bases from V and 0 bases from J, with 9 bases between. The CDR3 runs 14 residues. Germline lookup yields CDR1 SGHTA and CDR2 FQGNSA. The CDR3 is CASSPQRSTDTQYF. The CDR3 DNA reads TGTGCCAGCAGCCCCCAGCGGAGCACAGATACGCAGTATTTT.

The chain carries TRBV9 and TRBJ2-2; 10 nucleotides line up with TRBD2. This CDR3 spans 17 amino acids. Germline V gene lookup returns CDR1 SGDLS and CDR2 YYNGEE. V lost 0 bases to trimming and J lost 6 bases; unmatched junction nucleotides: 8. The CDR3 is CASSVDLSLAGAGELFF. CDR3 nucleotides: TGTGCCAGCAGCGTAGATTTGAGTCTAGCGGGAGCCGGGGAGCTGTTTTTT.

The genes are TRBV4-3 and TRBJ2-7; TRBD2 matches at 9 bases. This CDR3 has 15 amino acids. CDR1 is LGHNA, CDR2 YSLEER, per germline. V dropped 3 bases and J dropped 3; count of bases not matched to a gene: 6. CDR3 sequence: CASSHRLAVYYEQYF. The DNA of the CDR3 is TGCGCCAGCAGCCACCGACTAGCGGTATACTACGAGCAGTACTTC.

This clone was counted a few times. This rearrangement joins TRBV19 to TRBJ2-3; 9 nucleotides agree with TRBD2. The germline CDR1 and CDR2 sequences are LNHDA and SQIVND (reference sequence). CDR3 length: 14 amino acids. V lost 4 bases, J lost 4 bases, and 3 bases stayed unmatched. The CDR3 coding sequence is TGTGCCAGTAGTACGGGACTAGCCCCAGATACGCAGTATTTT. It encodes CASSTGLAPDTQYF.

This chain links TRBV7-9 with TRBJ2-7, with 7 bases matching TRBD2. CDR3 size: 14 residues. Germline values: CDR1 SEHNR, CDR2 FQNEAQ (reference sequence). Losses at the gene ends were 5 bases for V and 4 bases for J; bases not matched to a gene: 8. CDR3 protein: CASSIGGGRYEQYF. The CDR3 bases are TGTGCCAGCAGCATAGGCGGGGGACGGTACGAGCAGTACTTC.

The rearrangement links TRBV7-9 to TRBJ1-6, with 8 positions matching TRBD1. Trimming removed 4 bases from V and 8 bases from J; junction bases left unmatched: 4. The CDR3 contains 14 residues. From germline, CDR1 is SEHNR and CDR2 FQNEAQ (reference sequence). The chain's CDR3 is CASSYRQGYSPLHF. The CDR3 DNA reads TGTGCCAGCAGCTATAGACAGGGGTATTCACCCCTCCACTTT.

This chain connects TRBV7-9 to TRBJ2-1; 7 bases map to TRBD1. CDR3 length: 16 residues. Germline CDR1 reads SEHNR; CDR2 reads FQNEAQ (reference sequence). The ends lost 2 bases at V and 4 bases at J; junction bases unmatched: 8. In nucleotides, the CDR3 is TGTGCCAGCAGCTTAAGTGGGACAGTTAATTACAATGAGCAGTTCTTC. Translated, it gives CASSLSGTVNYNEQFF.

This clone was picked up a small number of times. J is TRBJ2-1 and V is TRBV5-3; 9 nucleotides line up with TRBD1. TRBV5-3 qualifies as an ORF whose function is uncertain. Trimming at V came to 3 bases and at J to 4 bases, leaving 11 bases not matched to a gene. The CDR3 loop spans 17 amino acids. CDR3 sequence (DNA): TGTGCCAGAAGCTGTCTCGGGACAGGGAACGGGTACAATGAGCAGTTCTTC. This gives the protein CARSCLGTGNGYNEQFF.

The chain is built from TRBV5-4 and TRBJ2-1; possibly TRBD2 for D (5 bases). Germline V CDR1 and CDR2: SGHNT, YYREEE (reference sequence). The CDR3 covers 14 residues. As DNA, the CDR3 is TGTGCAAGCGCCAATCCGGGAACCTACAATGAGCAGTTCTTC. Protein sequence: CASANPGTYNEQFF. Full variable domain (outside the CDR3, taken from reference TRBV5-4 and TRBJ2-1): ETGVTQSPTHLIKTRGQQVTLRCSSQSGHNTVSWYQQALGQGPQFIFQYYREEENGRGNFPPRFSGLQFPNYSSELNVNALELDDSALYLCASANPGTYNEQFFGPGTRLTVL.

V gene TRBV28 combines with J gene TRBJ2-1; unclear D gene. The CDR3 is 15 residues long. Trimming cost V 4 bases and J 8 bases, with 18 bases left between them. Germline CDR1 MDHEN, CDR2 SYDVKM. Written as DNA, the CDR3 is TGTGCCAGCAGTTCCCCCCTAGTAGGCCTCGATGAGCAGTTCTTC. As protein: CASSSPLVGLDEQFF.

The chain carries TRBV5-1 and TRBJ2-1; D unresolved. V dropped 4 bases and J dropped 9 bases, with 11 bases sitting between them. CDR1 is SGHRS, CDR2 YFSETQ, per germline. The CDR3 covers 12 residues. CDR3 region: CASSSRVGEQFF. CDR3 coding DNA: TGCGCCAGCAGCAGTCGGGTGGGTGAGCAGTTCTTC.

The rearrangement links TRBV19 to TRBJ1-2, with D hard to call. With 5 bases removed from V and 4 bases from J, the gap between germline ends came to 11 bases. This CDR3 comprises 13 residues. In germline, CDR1 is LNHDA, CDR2 SQIVND (reference sequence). The DNA of the CDR3 is TGTGCCAGTAGTCCACAAGGCGGCTATGGCTACACCTTC. Amino acids: CASSPQGGYGYTF.

The V gene is TRBV4-1, the J gene TRBJ2-1; TRBD2 matches 11 bases. V shed 5 bases, J shed 4 bases, and the junction held 7 bases outside the gene matches. Per germline, CDR1 MGHRA and CDR2 YSYEKL. There are 16 residues in the CDR3. The CDR3 region has the DNA TGCGCCAGCAGCTCGGGGGGACTAGCGGTTTACAATGAGCAGTTCTTC. Amino acids: CASSSGGLAVYNEQFF.